Listed below are T cell receptor beta chains from one sample, sequenced in a study of cytomegalovirus exposure and HLA in healthy donors. Clones were read by immunoSEQ multiplex PCR, and TCRdb kept only the in-frame ones, dropping some. Here the sample spans about 150,000 clones, about 86% being singletons. Sequences were obtained from PBMCs. All receptors derive from a young man in good health and CMV-seropositive. The CDR3 runs from the conserved cysteine through the conserved F or W. The order of the fields is V gene, D gene, CDR3 protein. D genes are given only for firm matches.

v_gene: TRBV29-1; d_gene: .; CDR3aa: CSVELSWSGNTIYF
v_gene: TRBV7-2; d_gene: TRBD2; CDR3aa: CASSPSKGLAGAVETQYF
v_gene: TRBV4-2; d_gene: TRBD2; CDR3aa: CASRQHYGSGANEQFF
v_gene: TRBV7-2; d_gene: .; CDR3aa: CASSLGGGSSYEQYF
v_gene: TRBV6-1; d_gene: .; CDR3aa: CASSELGRNYGYTF
v_gene: TRBV7-2; d_gene: .; CDR3aa: CASAPRAAYEQYF
v_gene: TRBV13; d_gene: .; CDR3aa: CASSPPYTGELFF
v_gene: TRBV29-1; d_gene: .; CDR3aa: CSVDEELGTEAFF
v_gene: TRBV9; d_gene: .; CDR3aa: CASSVGTGRGYTF
v_gene: TRBV19; d_gene: .; CDR3aa: CASSPGVSGYTF
v_gene: TRBV5-1; d_gene: .; CDR3aa: CASSLAAGQRGNEQYF
v_gene: TRBV7-2; d_gene: .; CDR3aa: CASNPGLLGEQYF
v_gene: TRBV7-3; d_gene: .; CDR3aa: CASSSGGRETQYF
v_gene: TRBV18; d_gene: .; CDR3aa: CASSPRGRAHRNSPLHF
v_gene: TRBV11-2; d_gene: .; CDR3aa: CASSLVGVVTGELFF
v_gene: TRBV7-9; d_gene: TRBD2; CDR3aa: CASSSPRGEGETQYF
v_gene: TRBV11-2; d_gene: .; CDR3aa: CASSLVRETQYF
v_gene: TRBV29-1; d_gene: .; CDR3aa: CSVVGVSYEQYF
v_gene: TRBV9; d_gene: TRBD1; CDR3aa: CASSVGDRAYGYTF
v_gene: TRBV7-9; d_gene: .; CDR3aa: CASSSGTSGSPLHF
v_gene: TRBV27; d_gene: TRBD2; CDR3aa: CASGLSGGAAGELFF
v_gene: TRBV7-2; d_gene: TRBD1; CDR3aa: CASSSTGGSSYNEQFF
v_gene: TRBV5-1; d_gene: TRBD2; CDR3aa: CASSSSGGGVGDTQYF
v_gene: TRBV19; d_gene: .; CDR3aa: CASSQGAREQYF
v_gene: TRBV5-1; d_gene: .; CDR3aa: CASSLDRTKETQYF
v_gene: TRBV6-6; d_gene: .; CDR3aa: CASTKRTSSYNEQFF
v_gene: TRBV27; d_gene: TRBD1; CDR3aa: CASSFSSGTGVYTF
v_gene: TRBV29-1; d_gene: TRBD1; CDR3aa: CSALDRVTYEQYF
v_gene: TRBV18; d_gene: .; CDR3aa: CASSPKQGSGELFF
v_gene: TRBV11-2; d_gene: .; CDR3aa: CASSLRDGAYNEQFF
v_gene: TRBV7-9; d_gene: .; CDR3aa: CASRFPEGTDTQYF
v_gene: TRBV19; d_gene: .; CDR3aa: CASMGHLNQPQHF
v_gene: TRBV13; d_gene: TRBD1; CDR3aa: CASSIGTAKETQYF
v_gene: TRBV5-1; d_gene: .; CDR3aa: CASTQGLNLGNRDSPLHF
v_gene: TRBV7-3; d_gene: TRBD1; CDR3aa: CASSPGTGVDYGYTF
v_gene: TRBV9; d_gene: .; CDR3aa: CASSVQGTDTQYF
v_gene: TRBV27; d_gene: .; CDR3aa: CASSPLNRVTYGYTF
v_gene: TRBV5-5; d_gene: TRBD1; CDR3aa: CASRTRDRGSDTEAFF
v_gene: TRBV13; d_gene: .; CDR3aa: CASSLAGGPPYEQYF
v_gene: TRBV4-2; d_gene: TRBD2; CDR3aa: CASSQDAGLAAYEQYF
v_gene: TRBV4-3; d_gene: .; CDR3aa: CASSLRGHTDTQYF
v_gene: TRBV9; d_gene: .; CDR3aa: CASSVGSLAGGELFF
v_gene: TRBV27; d_gene: .; CDR3aa: CASSPSTGLYGYTF
v_gene: TRBV9; d_gene: TRBD2; CDR3aa: CASSVDERGGRETQYF
v_gene: TRBV7-2; d_gene: .; CDR3aa: CASSLRPGRGGELFF
v_gene: TRBV6-5; d_gene: .; CDR3aa: CASSPIGQQLYGYTF
v_gene: TRBV7-8; d_gene: .; CDR3aa: CASSPGAGGGNQPQHF
v_gene: TRBV28; d_gene: TRBD1; CDR3aa: CASSFSTLGTANYGYTF
v_gene: TRBV29-1; d_gene: .; CDR3aa: CSVESGLYQETQYF